Below, 32 T cell receptor beta chains from the same sample are listed, as sequenced in a study of blood T cell repertoires in COVID-19. The method was immunoSEQ multiplex PCR; TCRdb's version includes in-frame clones alone and lacks a portion of them. The sample lists roughly 250,000 clones; around 83% were seen once. Material for sequencing was peripheral blood. These receptors were obtained from an elderly woman with acute or convalescent COVID-19.

V and J are TRBV5-1 and TRBJ1-2, with 9 bases matching TRBD1. V was pared by 5 bases and J by 3 bases, with 5 bases of the junction left unmatched. From germline, CDR1 is SGHRS and CDR2 YFSETQ. CDR3 size: 14 residues. CDR3 residues: CASRQGAKDYGYTF. For the CDR3, the DNA is TGCGCCAGCAGACAGGGGGCGAAAGACTATGGCTACACCTTC.

The CDR3 DNA is TGTGCCATCAGTGAGGGTGACAGGTACCAAGAGACCCAGTACTTC. Translating it yields CAISEGDRYQETQYF. This rearrangement joins TRBV10-3 to TRBJ2-5, with a tentative D call TRBD1 (6 bases). This CDR3 spans 15 amino acids. Deletions cut 2 bases from V and 0 bases from J, with 10 bases between. Germline V gives CDR1 ENHRY, CDR2 SYGVKD.

This chain uses TRBV19 with TRBJ2-4; D is undetermined. Trimming took 7 bases from V and 1 from J, leaving 11 bases between them. The CDR3 runs 14 residues. Germline lookup yields CDR1 LNHDA and CDR2 SQIVND (reference sequence). The CDR3 nucleotides read TGTGCCAGTAAAGTAGCCGTGGCCAAAAACATTCAGTACTTC. Its translation: CASKVAVAKNIQYF. Combining the CDR3 with reference TRBV19 and TRBJ2-4 gives the whole variable domain DGGITQSPKYLFRKEGQNVTLSCEQNLNHDAMYWYRQDPGQGLRLIYYSQIVNDFQKGDIAEGYSVSREKKESFPLTVTSAQKNPTAFYLCASKVAVAKNIQYFGAGTRLSVL.

The chain has TRBV11-1 and TRBJ1-1; perhaps TRBD1 as D (6 bases). The CDR3 length is 15 residues. V was pared by 5 bases and J by 1 base, with 14 bases between. Germline loops: CDR1 SGHAT, CDR2 FQDESV (reference sequence). This chain's CDR3 is CASSPQGRRNTEAFF. As DNA, the CDR3 is TGTGCCAGCAGCCCACAGGGACGTAGGAACACTGAAGCTTTCTTT.

The genes are TRBV27 and TRBJ1-6, with TRBD1 as a possible D gene (5 bases). Germline V lookup: CDR1 MNHEY, CDR2 SMNVEV (reference sequence). This CDR3 contains 18 residues. Deletions cut 4 bases from V and 0 bases from J, with 16 bases between. CDR3 in DNA: TGTGCCAGCAGTTCGGCCTATTACAGGAGCTCCTATAATTCACCCCTCCACTTT. This sequence encodes CASSSAYYRSSYNSPLHF.

The J gene is TRBJ1-2, the V gene TRBV15; D may be TRBD1 (6 bases). Germline V gene sequence: CDR1 LNHNV, CDR2 YYDKDF (reference sequence). The V end lost 0 bases, the J end lost 14 bases, and 13 bases lay between the germline ends. The CDR3 loop spans 12 amino acids. The CDR3 DNA sequence: TGTGCCACCAGCAGAGAGAGAACAGGGTGGACCTTC. As protein: CATSRERTGWTF.

This chain links TRBV4-1 with TRBJ1-1; the match to TRBD1 covers 7 bases. V was pared by 1 base and J by 2 bases, with 4 bases of the junction left unmatched. Germline-derived CDR1 and CDR2 are MGHRA and YSYEKL. The CDR3 runs to 15 residues. The CDR3 DNA reads TGCGCCAGCAGCCAAGCCCGACAGGGAAACACTGAAGCTTTCTTT. This encodes CASSQARQGNTEAFF.

The V and J genes are TRBV9 and TRBJ1-1; 7 bases are shared with TRBD1. This CDR3 has 13 amino acids. After removal of 0 bases from V and 8 bases from J, the junction contained 4 bases not matched to a gene. CDR1 and CDR2 (germline): SGDLS, YYNGEE. For the CDR3, the DNA is TGTGCCAGCAGCGTAGGCATGGGACAGGAAGCTTTCTTT. Its translation is CASSVGMGQEAFF. Combining the CDR3 with reference TRBV9 and TRBJ1-1 gives the whole variable domain DSGVTQTPKHLITATGQRVTLRCSPRSGDLSVYWYQQSLDQGLQFLIQYYNGEERAKGNILERFSAQQFPDLHSELNLSSLELGDSALYFCASSVGMGQEAFFGQGTRLTVV.

This chain joins TRBV5-8 and TRBJ1-5; no clear D. Trimming took off 0 bases at V and 1 base at J, with 11 bases between the two ends. This CDR3 contains 16 residues. Germline assignment: CDR1 SGHTS and CDR2 YDEGEE. CDR3 residues: CASSLASSRSNQPQHF. The CDR3, as DNA: TGTGCCAGCAGCTTGGCCTCGAGCAGGAGCAATCAGCCCCAGCATTTT. The entire variable domain, with the rest obtained from reference TRBV5-8 and TRBJ1-5, is as follows: EAGVTQSPTHLIKTRGQQATLRCSPISGHTSVYWYQQALGLGLQFLLWYDEGEERNRGNFPPRFSGRQFPNYSSELNVNALELEDSALYLCASSLASSRSNQPQHFGDGTRLSIL.

This clone was seen only a few times. The CDR3 region is CASSQSGGGLEQFF. The CDR3 bases are TGTGCCAGCAGCCAGAGCGGGGGGGGTCTTGAGCAGTTCTTC. This chain links TRBV3-1 (or the pseudogene TRBV3-2) with TRBJ2-1, with 10 bases fitting TRBD2. Unmatched junction bases numbered 5, after V lost 3 bases and J lost 9 bases. This CDR3 has 14 amino acids. Germline values: CDR1 LGHDT, CDR2 YNNKEL (reference sequence).

The rearrangement joins TRBV2 to TRBJ2-3; 10 bases match TRBD2. Germline CDR1 reads SNHLY; CDR2 reads FYNNEI. V trimming: 3 bases; J trimming: 0 bases; junction bases outside the gene matches: 3. The CDR3 has 16 amino acids. The CDR3 spells CASSDPSGGSTDTQYF. The DNA of the CDR3 is TGTGCCAGCAGTGACCCTAGCGGGGGTAGCACAGATACGCAGTATTTT.

This chain uses TRBV5-1 with TRBJ1-4; D possibly corresponds to TRBD1 (5 bases). Germline V lookup: CDR1 SGHRS, CDR2 YFSETQ. The CDR3 runs 14 residues. V lost 0 bases and J 7 bases, leaving 10 bases between the germline ends. This CDR3 reads CASSLVGGGEKLFF. CDR3 nucleotides: TGCGCCAGCAGCTTGGTCGGGGGAGGTGAAAAACTGTTTTTT. The variable domain in full, completed from reference TRBV5-1 and TRBJ1-4, reads KAGVTQTPRYLIKTRGQQVTLSCSPISGHRSVSWYQQTPGQGLQFLFEYFSETQRNKGNFPGRFSGRQFSNSRSEMNVSTLELGDSALYLCASSLVGGGEKLFFGSGTQLSVL.

This chain links TRBV28 with TRBJ1-1; D remains ambiguous. V was trimmed by 7 bases and J by 4 bases, leaving 16 bases between them. This CDR3 has 14 residues. The germline gives CDR1 MDHEN, CDR2 SYDVKM. CDR3 bases: TGTGCCAGCACTCGGGAGGGCGCGGTCACTGAAGCTTTCTTT. Its protein product is CASTREGAVTEAFF. Combining the CDR3 with reference TRBV28 and TRBJ1-1 gives the whole variable domain DVKVTQSSRYLVKRTGEKVFLECVQDMDHENMFWYRQDPGLGLRLIYFSYDVKMKEKGDIPEGYSVSREKKERFSLILESASTNQTSMYLCASTREGAVTEAFFGQGTRLTVV.

This clone was recorded once. The chain carries TRBV28 and TRBJ1-1; TRBD1 matches 12 bases. J gave up 7 bases and V 5 bases, and 8 bases lay outside the gene matches. The CDR3 consists of 15 residues. Germline V gene sequence: CDR1 MDHEN, CDR2 SYDVKM. The CDR3 spells CASSEPGTGGYEAFF. In DNA, the CDR3 is TGTGCCAGCAGTGAACCCGGGACAGGGGGCTATGAAGCTTTCTTT.

This clone was seen more than once but under ten times. This chain links TRBV28 with TRBJ1-2; unclear D gene. V shed 6 bases and J shed 4 bases, with 6 bases lying between them. From germline, CDR1 is MDHEN and CDR2 SYDVKM. This CDR3 spans 11 amino acids. The CDR3 protein is CASRHSYGYTF. The CDR3 bases are TGTGCCAGCAGGCACAGCTATGGCTACACCTTC.

This chain joins TRBV19 and TRBJ2-5; D perhaps matches TRBD2 (7 bases). Per the germline V gene, CDR1 is LNHDA and CDR2 is SQIVND (reference sequence). Trimming left V 4 bases short and J 5 bases short, with 11 bases between. This CDR3 spans 13 amino acids. The CDR3 sequence: CASSTQGGETQYF. The CDR3 nucleotides are TGTGCCAGTAGTACACAGGGAGGGGAGACCCAGTACTTC.

A remark on this clone: A junction end diverges from the germline sequence, so it may reflect a read error. The chain is built from TRBV19 and TRBJ1-2; 7 bases are a match to TRBD1. The germline gives CDR1 LNHDA, CDR2 SQIVND (reference sequence). The CDR3 has 16 amino acids. CDR3 protein: CTSNPGQTWSLYGYTF. The CDR3 bases are TGTACCAGTAACCCGGGACAGACCTGGTCGCTATATGGCTACACCTTC.

The rearrangement uses TRBV6-2 or TRBV6-3 and TRBJ2-5; D remains ambiguous. Looked up from germline, CDR1 is MNHEY and CDR2 is SVGEGT. The CDR3 has 15 residues. V lost 3 bases and J lost 2, with 13 bases in between. In nucleotides, the CDR3 is TGTGCCAGCAGTTATCCCCGAGAACTACAAGAGACCCAGTACTTC. Translated: CASSYPRELQETQYF.

This chain links TRBV28 with TRBJ1-6; D might be TRBD1 (6 bases). The V end lost 4 bases, the J end lost 4 bases, and 20 bases lay between the germline ends. The CDR3 totals 18 residues. Germline V gene data show CDR1 as MDHEN and CDR2 as SYDVKM. CDR3 sequence (DNA): TGTGCCAGCAGTTCCGGACAGAATTCTATAGTATATAATTCACCCCTCCACTTT. It is translated as CASSSGQNSIVYNSPLHF.

This sequence joins TRBV5-5 and TRBJ2-2; 12 bases line up with TRBD1. The CDR3 loop spans 20 amino acids. The ends lost 4 bases at V and 1 base at J; junction bases unmatched: 14. CDR1 is SGHKS, CDR2 YYEKEE, per germline (reference sequence). This chain's CDR3 is CASSPQGTGGDLLNTGELFF. The CDR3 nucleotides read TGTGCCAGCAGCCCTCAGGGGACAGGGGGCGACCTCCTGAACACCGGGGAGCTGTTTTTT.

There are a few counts of this clone. V gene TRBV27 combines with J gene TRBJ1-5, with D uncertain. The CDR3 has 16 amino acids. Germline CDR1 MNHEY, CDR2 SMNVEV (reference sequence). Trimming took 6 bases from V and 3 from J, leaving 18 bases between them. The CDR3 here is CASSSLSAGLNQPQHF. CDR3 DNA: TGTGCCAGCAGCTCCCTGTCTGCGGGTCTCAATCAGCCCCAGCATTTT.

The chain uses TRBV3-1 (or the pseudogene TRBV3-2) and TRBJ1-1, with TRBD1 identical over 11 bases. The CDR3 runs 16 residues. Germline values: CDR1 LGHDT, CDR2 YNNKEL (reference sequence). J was trimmed by 4 bases and V by 2 bases; bases with no gene match: 6. The DNA of the CDR3 is TGTGCCAGCAGCCAAAACACCGGGACAGGGGGCACTGAAGCTTTCTTT. It specifies CASSQNTGTGGTEAFF.

This clone is a singleton in its sample. The chain recombines TRBV7-9 with TRBJ1-6; 7 bases agree with TRBD1. CDR3 length: 15 residues. Per germline, CDR1 SEHNR and CDR2 FQNEAQ (reference sequence). V lost 5 bases, J lost 5 bases, and 6 bases stayed unmatched. The DNA of the CDR3 is TGTGCCAGCAGCAACGGACAGGCCCATAATTCACCCCTCCACTTT. Translating it yields CASSNGQAHNSPLHF. The complete variable domain, with remaining parts taken from reference TRBV7-9 and TRBJ1-6, reads DTGVSQNPRHKITKRGQNVTFRCDPISEHNRLYWYRQTLGQGPEFLTYFQNEAQLEKSRLLSDRFSAERPKGSFSTLEIQRTEQGDSAMYLCASSNGQAHNSPLHFGNGTRLTVT.

V is TRBV30 and J is TRBJ1-2, with 8 nucleotides matching TRBD1. The V gene end was trimmed by 3 bases and the J gene end by 4 bases; junction bases not matched to a gene: 10. This CDR3 is built from 15 residues. Germline V gene data show CDR1 as GTSNPN and CDR2 as SVGIG (reference sequence). The CDR3 region has the DNA TGTGCCTGGAGCCCGACAGGGGCAGCTCTCTATGGCTACACCTTC. Encoded protein: CAWSPTGAALYGYTF.

The CDR3 bases are TGCGCCAGCAGCTTCGAGGACACAAACTATGGCTACACCTTC. The encoded protein is CASSFEDTNYGYTF. The chain recombines TRBV5-1 with TRBJ1-2; possibly TRBD1 for D (5 bases). Trimming removed 2 bases from V and 2 bases from J, with 10 bases in between. Looked up from germline, CDR1 is SGHRS and CDR2 is YFSETQ. The CDR3 contains 14 residues.

V gene TRBV5-1 combines with J gene TRBJ2-1; TRBD1 is a possible D gene (5 bases). The CDR3 loop spans 14 amino acids. Germline CDR1 reads SGHRS; CDR2 reads YFSETQ. V shed 0 bases and J shed 1 base, with 5 bases lying between them. The CDR3 sequence is CASSLEGSYNEQFF. The CDR3 bases are TGCGCCAGCAGCTTGGAGGGGTCCTACAATGAGCAGTTCTTC.

The rearrangement uses TRBV18 and TRBJ2-7, with a possible D match to TRBD1 (5 bases). Trimming left V 3 bases short and J 2 bases short, with 11 bases between. The CDR3 length is 14 residues. Germline V gene sequence: CDR1 KGHSH, CDR2 LQKENI. The CDR3, as DNA: TGTGCCAGCTCACCTTACAGGTCCACCTACGAGCAGTACTTC. It yields the protein CASSPYRSTYEQYF.

The J gene is TRBJ1-2, the V gene TRBV6-5; the match to TRBD1 covers 7 bases. This CDR3 comprises 13 residues. Per the germline V gene, CDR1 is MNHEY and CDR2 is SVGAGI. V trimming: 0 bases; J trimming: 8 bases; junction bases outside the gene matches: 3. Here the CDR3 DNA reads TGTGCCAGCAGTTACTCAGGGGGCGGCGGCTACACCTTC. Protein: CASSYSGGGGYTF.

This CDR3 reads CASSLLAGGTEKLFF. The CDR3 DNA reads TGTGCCAGCAGTTTACTGGCAGGGGGCACTGAAAAACTGTTTTTT. This chain connects TRBV28 to TRBJ1-4; 8 bases align to TRBD1. Germline-derived CDR1 and CDR2 are MDHEN and SYDVKM. V gave up 2 bases and J gave up 7 bases; unmatched junction bases: 6. The CDR3 contains 15 residues.

The sample holds a few counts of this clone. The same CDR3 also results from other DNA sequences found in this sample. The V and J genes are TRBV5-4 and TRBJ1-2; 7 bases line up with TRBD1. The V gene end was trimmed by 0 bases and the J gene end by 3 bases; junction bases not matched to a gene: 2. CDR3 length: 14 amino acids. The V gene's germline CDR1 is SGHNT and CDR2 YYREEE (reference sequence). The CDR3 spells CASSLGDRDYGYTF. CDR3 nucleotides: TGTGCCAGCAGCTTGGGCGACAGGGACTATGGCTACACCTTC.

This clone showed up just a few times. The CDR3 DNA is TGTGCCAGCGCTCCGGGACAGAGCTATGGCTACACCTTC. Its protein product is CASAPGQSYGYTF. The chain employs TRBV27 and TRBJ1-2, with 7 bases lining up with TRBD1. The CDR3 has 13 residues. CDR1 and CDR2 (germline): MNHEY, SMNVEV (reference sequence). The V gene end was trimmed by 8 bases and the J gene end by 4 bases; junction bases not matched to a gene: 7.

This clone occurred once. The rearrangement joins TRBV10-3 to TRBJ1-5, with TRBD1 as a possible D gene (6 bases). The germline V gene encodes CDR1 ENHRY and CDR2 SYGVKD. The CDR3 sequence is 15 residues long. V lost 4 bases and J 7 bases, leaving 17 bases between the germline ends. CDR3 coding DNA: TGTGCCATCAGTGGAGAGGGGGTCTCCGCCCAGCCCCAGCATTTT. Residues: CAISGEGVSAQPQHF.